Reported below is one T cell receptor beta chain. Antigen specificity is unknown. The source of the sample is a study of breast tumors, draining lymph nodes, adjacent tissues. Whole-study findings and limits: Tumor TCR diversity was below lymph nodes but above nontumor tissue. Compared with basal-like, luminal-like tumors shared significantly more repertoire with nontumor tissue.

Trimming stripped 3 bases from V and 6 bases from J, with 12 bases between. This CDR3 contains 12 residues. Germline lookup yields CDR1 SQVTM and CDR2 ANQGSEA. TCRdb reprocessed the multiplex PCR reads with MiXCR, giving one entry per CDR3 protein. The profile shows more than 20,000 distinct CDR3 sequences, 68% of them singletons. The source of this sequence is a female donor with breast cancer. Some clones in this sample may be carry-over from other donors' samples. The sequencing sample was made of tumor-adjacent breast tissue. The gene calls are TRBV29-1 and TRBJ2-7; no firm D call. In nucleotides, the CDR3 is TGCAGCGTTGACCTCGGGCCTGGCGAGCAGTACTTC. It specifies CSVDLGPGEQYF.